Each of the 23 T cell receptor beta chains below was sequenced from the same sample in a study of OX40 agonist ivuxolimab in advanced cancers. The repertoire was sequenced with immunoSEQ multiplex PCR; TCRdb's copy has only in-frame clones and lacks some. The sample includes over 10,000 clones, about nine tenths of them seen just once. This sample comprised CD4+ or CD8+ T cells sorted from blood, obtained in a trial of the OX40 agonist ivuxolimab. These receptors were taken from an adult with an advanced solid tumor such as melanoma, head and neck, liver or kidney cancer.

This sequence joins TRBV4-3 and TRBJ2-3, with 8 bases that match TRBD1. From germline, CDR1 is LGHNA and CDR2 YSLEER. With 2 bases clipped from V and 2 bases from J, the junction kept 3 bases outside the gene matches. The CDR3 spans 15 residues. Here the CDR3 DNA reads TGCGCCAGCAGCCAACACAGGGGGGACACAGATACGCAGTATTTT. Translation gives CASSQHRGDTDTQYF.

The chain recombines TRBV11-3 with TRBJ2-5; the D is unclear. The CDR3 spans 16 residues. Trimming shortened V by 4 bases and J by 0 bases, and 15 bases separated the two germline ends. CDR1 SGHNT and CDR2 YENEEA come from the germline V gene. The DNA for the CDR3 is TGTGCCAGCAGCTCCCAAGGCCCGCCGTACCAAGAGACCCAGTACTTC. This encodes CASSSQGPPYQETQYF.

This rearrangement joins TRBV29-1 to TRBJ1-2, with D perhaps matching TRBD1 (5 bases). V lost 7 bases and J lost 6, with 12 bases in between. From germline, CDR1 is SQVTM and CDR2 ANQGSEA. The CDR3 has 11 residues. In DNA form, the CDR3 reads TGCAGCGCCAGGACACAGGATGGCTACACCTTC. Translating gives CSARTQDGYTF.

The chain joins TRBV9 to TRBJ2-1, with 7 nucleotides matching TRBD2. Germline lookup yields CDR1 SGDLS and CDR2 YYNGEE. V lost 0 bases and J lost 7; bases outside the gene matches: 7. The CDR3 is 15 amino acids. CDR3 residues: CASSVESGTGNEQFF. CDR3 nucleotides: TGTGCCAGCAGCGTAGAGAGCGGGACGGGTAATGAGCAGTTCTTC.

V and J are TRBV19 and TRBJ2-2; D is possibly TRBD1 (5 bases). Germline CDR1 reads LNHDA; CDR2 reads SQIVND (reference sequence). This CDR3 has 14 amino acids. The V gene lost 1 base and the J gene lost 6 bases, with 9 bases spanning the gap. Here the CDR3 DNA reads TGTGCCAGTAGTATAGGACAGAGACCCGGGGAGCTGTTTTTT. Protein sequence: CASSIGQRPGELFF.

The chain couples TRBV6-5 to TRBJ2-7; 13 bases match TRBD2. Germline loops: CDR1 MNHEY, CDR2 SVGAGI. This CDR3 has 15 residues. V lost 5 bases and J lost 3; bases outside the gene matches: 4. CDR3: CASSPGLAGFYEQYF. CDR3 bases: TGTGCCAGCAGTCCGGGACTAGCGGGATTCTACGAGCAGTACTTC.

The CDR3 sequence: CASSFSGRHEQFF. In DNA form, the CDR3 reads TGTGCCAGCAGTTTTAGCGGGAGACATGAGCAGTTCTTC. The chain employs TRBV27 and TRBJ2-1; TRBD2 matches at 9 bases. V shed 3 bases and J 8 bases; nucleotides not matched to a gene: 2. This CDR3 has 13 residues. Germline CDR1 is MNHEY and CDR2 is SMNVEV (reference sequence).

By proportion, this clone is medium-sized. This chain links TRBV11-2 with TRBJ2-7; 11 positions match TRBD1. CDR3 length: 15 residues. V lost 4 bases and J lost 3; bases outside the gene matches: 5. Germline V gives CDR1 SGHAT, CDR2 FQNNGV. The CDR3 DNA is TGTGCCAGCAGCTCCGACGGGACAGGGGGCTACGAGCAGTACTTC. It encodes CASSSDGTGGYEQYF.

The rearrangement links TRBV27 to TRBJ1-2; TRBD1 might be the D (5 bases). CDR1 is MNHEY and CDR2 is SMNVEV in the germline V gene (reference sequence). Trimming shortened V by 7 bases and J by 1 base, and 10 bases separated the two germline ends. The CDR3 has 13 residues. The CDR3, as DNA: TGTGCCAGCAAATTAGGGGTTAACTATGGCTACACCTTC. Its protein is CASKLGVNYGYTF.

This clone was counted once. This sequence joins TRBV7-9 and TRBJ1-1; no definite D call. The CDR3 length is 13 residues. Germline V gene data show CDR1 as SEHNR and CDR2 as FQNEAQ (reference sequence). Trimming stripped 1 base from V and 0 bases from J, with 3 bases between. In DNA form, the CDR3 reads TGTGCCAGCAGCTTAGTAGTGAACACTGAAGCTTTCTTT. It yields the protein CASSLVVNTEAFF.

This sequence joins TRBV23-1 and TRBJ1-2; D unclear. TRBV23-1 has ORF status, its function being uncertain. V lost 2 bases, J lost 1 base, and 11 bases lay in between. The CDR3 has 15 residues. The CDR3 loop is CASSQDVRNNYGYTF. CDR3 DNA sequence: TGCGCCAGCAGTCAAGACGTCCGCAATAACTATGGCTACACCTTC.

V usage is TRBV7-2 and J usage is TRBJ2-7, with 9 nucleotides matching TRBD2. V gave up 0 bases and J gave up 3 bases; unmatched junction bases: 3. The germline V gene encodes CDR1 SGHTA and CDR2 FQGNSA. The CDR3 length is 15 residues. CDR3 DNA: TGTGCCAGCAGCTTAGCTCCAGCGGGGGGCTACGAGCAGTACTTC. This codes for CASSLAPAGGYEQYF.

The V call is TRBV27, the J call TRBJ2-1; the D gene is possibly TRBD1 (6 bases). This CDR3 region has 14 residues. Trimming cost V 7 bases and J 3 bases, with 13 bases left between them. Per the germline V gene, CDR1 is MNHEY and CDR2 is SMNVEV (reference sequence). This CDR3 reads CASTPTGHYNEQFF. DNA of the CDR3: TGTGCCAGCACCCCTACGGGACACTACAATGAGCAGTTCTTC.

This clone was seen a single time. The chain couples TRBV5-4 to TRBJ2-7, with TRBD1 identical over 11 bases. V trimming: 4 bases; J trimming: 3 bases; junction bases outside the gene matches: 3. Looked up from germline, CDR1 is SGHNT and CDR2 is YYREEE (reference sequence). CDR3 length: 14 residues. The CDR3 DNA sequence: TGTGCCAGCAGCCCCGGGACAGGGGGCTACGAGCAGTACTTC. Translating gives CASSPGTGGYEQYF.

The genes are TRBV18 and TRBJ1-5, with TRBD1 matching over 7 bases. The CDR3 spans 14 residues. The germline V gene encodes CDR1 KGHSH and CDR2 LQKENI. V was pared by 0 bases and J by 7 bases, with 3 bases of the junction left unmatched. The CDR3: CASSPPTGNQPQHF. CDR3 coding DNA: TGTGCCAGCTCACCACCGACAGGGAACCAGCCCCAGCATTTT.

The chain recombines TRBV6-5 with TRBJ2-1; D uncertain. Germline V lookup: CDR1 MNHEY, CDR2 SVGAGI. The CDR3 is 14 amino acids. Trimming removed 0 bases at V and 6 bases at J, with 9 bases between. The CDR3 spells CASSYSKAANEQFF. For the CDR3, the DNA is TGTGCCAGCAGTTACTCGAAAGCTGCCAATGAGCAGTTCTTC.

By share, this clone ranks as large. The V call is TRBV11-3, the J call TRBJ2-7; D is possibly TRBD1 (5 bases). V was cut by 3 bases and J by 6 bases, with 18 bases left in between. The CDR3 runs 15 residues. Germline V gene lookup returns CDR1 SGHNT and CDR2 YENEEA. The CDR3 DNA is TGTGCCAGCAGCTTTAGGGGTGGAAGGGCCGCCGAGCAGTACTTC. Translating it yields CASSFRGGRAAEQYF.

This clone has a handful of counts. The chain couples TRBV7-2 to TRBJ2-3; TRBD2 matches at 7 bases. CDR3 size: 14 residues. Trimming at V came to 0 bases and at J to 3 bases, leaving 0 bases not matched to a gene. The germline CDR1 and CDR2 sequences are SGHTA and FQGNSA. CDR3 sequence: CASSLASGTDTQYF. In nucleotides, the CDR3 is TGTGCCAGCAGCTTAGCTAGCGGGACAGATACGCAGTATTTT.

This chain joins TRBV13 and TRBJ2-5, with D possibly being TRBD1 (5 bases). Germline CDR1 PRHDT, CDR2 FYEKMQ (reference sequence). V lost 3 bases and J 2 bases, leaving 10 bases between the germline ends. This CDR3 has 14 amino acids. The CDR3 here is CASSFRQLQETQYF. CDR3 sequence (DNA): TGTGCCAGCAGCTTTCGACAGCTACAAGAGACCCAGTACTTC. The full variable domain, its missing parts supplied by reference TRBV13 and TRBJ2-5, is AAGVIQSPRHLIKEKRETATLKCYPIPRHDTVYWYQQGPGQDPQFLISFYEKMQSDKGSIPDRFSAQQFSDYHSELNMSSLELGDSALYFCASSFRQLQETQYFGPGTRLLVL.

This clone appeared a few times. The V call is TRBV30, the J call TRBJ1-5; no clear D gene. This CDR3 comprises 14 residues. Trimming took off 2 bases at V and 0 bases at J, with 8 bases between the two ends. In germline, CDR1 is GTSNPN, CDR2 SVGIG (reference sequence). Written as DNA, the CDR3 is TGTGCCTGGAGTCCCACACGTAGCAATCAGCCCCAGCATTTT. It specifies CAWSPTRSNQPQHF.

V gene TRBV7-9 combines with J gene TRBJ2-5; 11 bases fit TRBD2. The CDR3 consists of 14 residues. The junction had 4 bases not matched to a gene; V was cut back by 5 bases and J by 5 bases. Germline values: CDR1 SEHNR, CDR2 FQNEAQ (reference sequence). The CDR3 nucleotides read TGTGCCAGCAGCACCACTAGCGGGGGTGAGACCCAGTACTTC. Translated, it gives CASSTTSGGETQYF.

The V call is TRBV15, the J call TRBJ2-7; TRBD1 matches 9 bases. V dropped 0 bases and J dropped 3; count of bases not matched to a gene: 6. Germline CDR1 reads LNHNV; CDR2 reads YYDKDF (reference sequence). The CDR3 has 16 residues. The CDR3 sequence: CATSRDPGQGSYEQYF. The DNA of the CDR3 is TGTGCCACCAGCAGAGATCCAGGACAGGGGAGCTACGAGCAGTACTTC.

V usage is TRBV5-1 and J usage is TRBJ2-7, with D unresolved. Between the trimmed V and J ends, which lost 3 bases and 5 bases, there was a span of 9 bases. The germline CDR1 and CDR2 sequences are SGHRS and YFSETQ. The CDR3 has 12 amino acids. CDR3 sequence reads: CASSSNGDEQYF. The CDR3 DNA reads as TGCGCCAGCAGCTCGAATGGAGACGAGCAGTACTTC.